This T cell receptor beta chain was documented in a study of blood T cells in healthy people across ages. About the research overall: About one barcoded beta molecule per two T cells came from capture by template switching.

Note on this clonotype: Its antigen is still unknown.

The study's findings and limits: Investigators viewed diversity estimates from one million T cells as underestimates, the study reported.

The CDR3 loop spans 15 amino acids. Trimming shortened V by 1 base and J by 3 bases, and 10 bases separated the two germline ends. Germline-derived CDR1 and CDR2 are SGHNT and YENEEA. A sample-barcoded 5' primer and a J-beta primer mix were used in a second PCR of roughly 6 to 12 cycles. Each cDNA molecule carried a tag from a template-switch adaptor that contained 12 random nucleotides. TCRdb itself ran the 5' RACE reads through MiXCR, one entry per CDR3 protein. The sample contains approximately 350,000 distinct CDR3 sequences, 50% to 60% of which appear only once. The sequence was collected from a man between 60 and 75 years old in good health. The sequenced sample was blood. The gene calls are TRBV11-3 and TRBJ1-5; no clear D gene. For the CDR3, the DNA is TGTGCCAGCAGCTTAGGGCAGGCCTACAATCAGCCCCAGCATTTT. This sequence encodes CASSLGQAYNQPQHF. Full variable domain (remainder filled in from reference TRBV11-3 and TRBJ1-5): EAGVVQSPRYKIIEKKQPVAFWCNPISGHNTLYWYLQNLGQGPELLIRYENEEAVDDSQLPKDRFSAERLKGVDSTLKIQPAELGDSAVYLCASSLGQAYNQPQHFGDGTRLSIL.